The rows below give T cell receptor beta chains drawn from one sample of a study of T cell responses to AZD1222 COVID-19 vaccine. This table comes from immunoSEQ multiplex PCR, and its TCRdb copy is limited to in-frame clones, with some not included. The repertoire holds roughly 200,000 clones, with approximately 95% as singletons. Sequencing used peripheral blood, obtained 28 days after the second dose of the MenACWY control vaccine. Every receptor here comes from an adult who received the MenACWY meningococcal vaccine as a control. Each CDR3 is given with its conserved first and last residue. A D gene is named only where the DNA matches it firmly. Some rows mark clone size as missing; the rest say once, few, many or name a class of expanded clone.

CDR3 DNA	CDR3 protein	clone size	V gene	J gene	D gene
TGTGCCAGTAGTATCCTGACAGGGTCCTACGAGCAGTACTTC	CASSILTGSYEQYF	-	TRBV19	TRBJ2-7	TRBD1
TGTGCCAGCAGCTTGGTGCAGCTTAACTATGGCTACACCTTC	CASSLVQLNYGYTF	-	TRBV5-4	TRBJ1-2	-
TGTGCCATCAGTGATTCAGGGGAGGAACAGCCCCAGCATTTT	CAISDSGEEQPQHF	-	TRBV10-3	TRBJ1-5	-
TGTGCCTGGAGCTCCTACAGGGGCCAAAACATTCAGTACTTC	CAWSSYRGQNIQYF	once	TRBV30	TRBJ2-4	TRBD1
TGTGCCAGCAGTTCACGACAGGGCTTGATAACAGATACGCAGTATTTT	CASSSRQGLITDTQYF	once	TRBV7-2	TRBJ2-3	TRBD1
TGTGCCAGCTCAACTAATAGCGGGGGGGCTCGAGATACGCAGTATTTT	CASSTNSGGARDTQYF	-	TRBV18	TRBJ2-3	TRBD2
TGTGCCAGCAGTTCACCGGGGCCCACGCAGTATTTT	CASSSPGPTQYF	-	TRBV6-5	TRBJ2-3	-
TGTGCCAGCAGTAATCGCAGGGTGAACACTGAAGCTTTCTTT	CASSNRRVNTEAFF	once	TRBV6-6	TRBJ1-1	-
TGTGCCAGCAGCTCCCGCGTTCCGGGCACAGATACGCAGTATTTT	CASSSRVPGTDTQYF	-	TRBV7-9	TRBJ2-3	-
TGTGCCAGCAGGATAGGGGGAACTAATGAAAAACTGTTTTTT	CASRIGGTNEKLFF	-	TRBV11-2	TRBJ1-4	-
TGTGCCAGCAGCGCGCCTAGCGGTAGCACAGATACGCAGTATTTT	CASSAPSGSTDTQYF	-	TRBV7-9	TRBJ2-3	TRBD2
TGTGCCAGCAGCAGGGGGACAGTCTCTGGAAACACCATATATTTT	CASSRGTVSGNTIYF	-	TRBV5-4	TRBJ1-3	TRBD1
TGCAGCGTTGGCTTAGGGGCACTGAACACTGAAGCTTTCTTT	CSVGLGALNTEAFF	-	TRBV29-1	TRBJ1-1	-
TGCGCCAGCAGCCAAGATTTGGGGGGCACTGAAGCTTTCTTT	CASSQDLGGTEAFF	-	TRBV4-3	TRBJ1-1	-
TGTGCCACCAGCAGCCAAGGGGAGACCCAGTACTTC	CATSSQGETQYF	-	TRBV15	TRBJ2-5	-
TGTGCCAGCAGCTCCGGTGGGTACACATACACAGATACGCAGTATTTT	CASSSGGYTYTDTQYF	-	TRBV5-8	TRBJ2-3	-
TGTGCCAGCAGTTCGGGACGTCTCGGAGCTTTCTTT	CASSSGRLGAFF	-	TRBV28	TRBJ1-1	-
TGTGCCAGCAGACTTAACAGGGGCGGACAGCCCCAGCATTTT	CASRLNRGGQPQHF	-	TRBV6-5	TRBJ1-5	TRBD1
TGTGCCAGCAGCCAATCGAGGCAAAAGGCTGGAAACACCATATATTTT	CASSQSRQKAGNTIYF	once	TRBV16	TRBJ1-3	-
TGTGCCAGCAGGGACAGCCTCTCTGGAAACACCATATATTTT	CASRDSLSGNTIYF	-	TRBV28	TRBJ1-3	-
TGTGCCAGCAGCTTTTGGAGGGGCACTGAAGCTTTCTTT	CASSFWRGTEAFF	-	TRBV5-8	TRBJ1-1	-
TGTGCCAGCAGCTTAGGGCTGCGTGACTATGGCTACACCTTC	CASSLGLRDYGYTF	-	TRBV7-2	TRBJ1-2	-
TGTGCCAGCAGCTTAGGGACACCTTACAATGAGCAGTTCTTC	CASSLGTPYNEQFF	once	TRBV7-2	TRBJ2-1	-
TGTGCCAGCAGCCCGGTAGGTGCACCCCTCCACTTT	CASSPVGAPLHF	-	TRBV5-4	TRBJ1-6	-
TGTGCCAGCAGTTTATTGGGCAGGGACACCGGGGAGCTGTTTTTT	CASSLLGRDTGELFF	-	TRBV27	TRBJ2-2	-